The clone carrying this T cell receptor beta chain occurred once. The antigen is undetermined. This entry is derived from a study of vaccination effects on CD4 cells after COVID-19. Overall study: Among convalescent patients, two provided samples 16 days and one week before vaccination. General study results and limits: Marked contraction was observed in infection-induced and vaccine-induced clones late after vaccination. New vaccine-induced clones were the main type among post-vaccine spike-reactive clones in convalescents. Missing from the study were early post-infection timepoints, and its convalescent patients were few.

V dropped 4 bases and J dropped 4; count of bases not matched to a gene: 2. This CDR3 is built from 14 residues. Per germline, CDR1 SGHKS and CDR2 YYEKEE (reference sequence). TCRdb's copy holds only in-frame clones and misses some; the assay was immunoSEQ multiplex PCR. This table has under 70,000 clones, 75% to 85% appearing once. Antigen-specific CD4+ T cells were expanded (with viral peptide pools) by the ViraFEST assay ahead of sequencing. Subsequent to a culture period of under 11 days, CD4+ T cells were isolated. The person's infection with SARS-CoV-2, confirmed by PCR, took place between March and December 2020.

V and J are TRBV5-5 and TRBJ1-6, with 7 bases identical to TRBD1. The source is a human donor who had a prior SARS-CoV-2 infection. The starting material was CD4+ T cells from PBMCs cultured with HIV peptides, obtained before COVID-19 vaccination. As for subset: HIV-1 Nef peptide pool negative control/reference culture. Here the CDR3 DNA reads TGTGCCAGCAGCCCGGGACAGTATAATTCACCCCTCCACTTT. This codes for CASSPGQYNSPLHF.